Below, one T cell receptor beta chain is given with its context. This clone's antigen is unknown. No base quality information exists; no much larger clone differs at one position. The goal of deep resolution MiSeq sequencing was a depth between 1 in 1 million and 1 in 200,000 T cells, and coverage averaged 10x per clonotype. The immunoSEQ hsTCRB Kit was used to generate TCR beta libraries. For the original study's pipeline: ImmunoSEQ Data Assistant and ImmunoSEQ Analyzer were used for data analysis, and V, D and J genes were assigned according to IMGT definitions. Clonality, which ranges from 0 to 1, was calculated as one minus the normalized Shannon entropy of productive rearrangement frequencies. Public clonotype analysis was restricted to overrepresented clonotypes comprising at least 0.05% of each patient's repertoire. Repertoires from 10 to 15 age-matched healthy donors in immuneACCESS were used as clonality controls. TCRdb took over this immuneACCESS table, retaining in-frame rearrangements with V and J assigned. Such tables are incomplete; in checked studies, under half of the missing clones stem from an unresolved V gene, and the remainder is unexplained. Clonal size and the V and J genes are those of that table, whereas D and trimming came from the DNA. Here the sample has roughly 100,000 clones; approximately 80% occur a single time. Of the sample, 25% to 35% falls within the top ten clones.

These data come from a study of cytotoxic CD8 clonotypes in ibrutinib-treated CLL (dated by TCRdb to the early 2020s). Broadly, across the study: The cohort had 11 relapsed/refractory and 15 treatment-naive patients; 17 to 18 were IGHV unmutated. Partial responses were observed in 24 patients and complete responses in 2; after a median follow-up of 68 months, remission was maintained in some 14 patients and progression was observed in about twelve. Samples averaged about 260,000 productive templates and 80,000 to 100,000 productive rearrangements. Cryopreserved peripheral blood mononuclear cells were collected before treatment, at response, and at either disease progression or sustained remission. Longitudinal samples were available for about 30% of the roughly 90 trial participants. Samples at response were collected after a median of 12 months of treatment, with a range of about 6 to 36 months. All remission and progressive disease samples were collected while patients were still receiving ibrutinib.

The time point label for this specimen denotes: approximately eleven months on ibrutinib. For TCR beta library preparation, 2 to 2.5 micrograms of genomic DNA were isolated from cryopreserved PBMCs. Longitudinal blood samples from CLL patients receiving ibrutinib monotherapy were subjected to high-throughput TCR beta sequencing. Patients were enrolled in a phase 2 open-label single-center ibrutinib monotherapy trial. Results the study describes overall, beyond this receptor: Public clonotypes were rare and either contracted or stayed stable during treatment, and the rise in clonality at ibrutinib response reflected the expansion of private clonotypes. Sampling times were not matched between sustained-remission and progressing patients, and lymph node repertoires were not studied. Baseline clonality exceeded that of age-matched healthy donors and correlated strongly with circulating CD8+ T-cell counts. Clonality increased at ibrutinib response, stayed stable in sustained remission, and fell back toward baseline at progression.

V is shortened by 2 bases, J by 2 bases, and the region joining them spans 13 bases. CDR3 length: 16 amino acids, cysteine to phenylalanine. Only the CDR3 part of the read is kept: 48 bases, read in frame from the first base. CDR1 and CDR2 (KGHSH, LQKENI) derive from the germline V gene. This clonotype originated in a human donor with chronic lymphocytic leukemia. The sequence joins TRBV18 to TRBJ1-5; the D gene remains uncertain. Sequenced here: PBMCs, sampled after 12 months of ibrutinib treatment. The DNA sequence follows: TGTGCCAGCTCACCAGCCCCGGGAATGGGCAATCAGCCCCAGCATTTT. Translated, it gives CASSPAPGMGNQPQHF. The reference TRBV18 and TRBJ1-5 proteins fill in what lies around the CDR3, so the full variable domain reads NAGVMQNPRHLVRRRGQEARLRCSPMKGHSHVYWYRQLPEEGLKFMVYLQKENIIDESGMPKERFSAEFPKEGPSILRIQQVVRGDSAAYFCASSPAPGMGNQPQHFGDGTRLSIL.